Listed below are T cell receptor beta chains from one sample, sequenced in a study of blood T cells in healthy people across ages. TCRdb itself ran the 5' RACE reads through MiXCR, one entry per CDR3 protein. The table shows about 1.4 million distinct CDR3 sequences, with approximately 60% occurring only once. Sequenced material: blood. These receptors came from a man aged 18 to 30 in good health. Both conserved end residues are part of each CDR3. Each record gives: V gene, clone size, D gene, J gene, CDR3 DNA, CDR3 protein. A D gene is named only where the DNA matches it firmly. Not every row has a clone size; where given, it reads once, few, many or a size class.

v_gene: TRBV20-1; abundance: few; d_gene: .; j_gene: TRBJ2-5; CDR3nt: TGCAGTGGGGGAGCGGGCATCCAAGAGACCCAGTACTTC; CDR3aa: CSGGAGIQETQYF
v_gene: TRBV6-2/TRBV6-3; abundance: .; d_gene: .; j_gene: TRBJ2-5; CDR3nt: TGTGCCAGCAGTTACGCGGGACACTCGGGGGAGACCCAGTACTTC; CDR3aa: CASSYAGHSGETQYF
v_gene: TRBV27; abundance: .; d_gene: .; j_gene: TRBJ2-5; CDR3nt: TGTGCCAGCAGCCGAGGGACCAATTACCAAGAGACCCAGTACTTC; CDR3aa: CASSRGTNYQETQYF
v_gene: TRBV4-3; abundance: few; d_gene: .; j_gene: TRBJ2-6; CDR3nt: TGCGCCAGCAGCCCAAGGACGAGACCAGATTTAGGGGGGGCCAACGTCCTGACTTTC; CDR3aa: CASSPRTRPDLGGANVLTF
v_gene: TRBV5-1; abundance: .; d_gene: .; j_gene: TRBJ1-5; CDR3nt: TGCGCCAGCAGCTTGATGGGCCATCAGCCCCAGCATTTT; CDR3aa: CASSLMGHQPQHF
v_gene: TRBV4-3; abundance: .; d_gene: TRBD1; j_gene: TRBJ2-1; CDR3nt: TGCGCCAGCAGACCGGGACAGGGGGCCTATGAGCAGTTCTTC; CDR3aa: CASRPGQGAYEQFF
v_gene: TRBV12-3/TRBV12-4; abundance: .; d_gene: .; j_gene: TRBJ1-4; CDR3nt: TGTGCCAGCAGTTCCGAAGCGGGGGGGACTAATGAAAAACTGTTTTTT; CDR3aa: CASSSEAGGTNEKLFF
v_gene: TRBV11-2; abundance: once; d_gene: .; j_gene: TRBJ2-7; CDR3nt: TGTGCCAGCGGGACCTTGAGCTCCTACGAGCAGTACTTC; CDR3aa: CASGTLSSYEQYF
v_gene: TRBV27; abundance: .; d_gene: TRBD1; j_gene: TRBJ1-2; CDR3nt: TGTGCCAGCAGTATGACAGGGGCCCTACTTTATGGCTACACCTTC; CDR3aa: CASSMTGALLYGYTF
v_gene: TRBV7-2; abundance: many; d_gene: .; j_gene: TRBJ2-3; CDR3nt: TGTGCCAGCAGCTTGTATAGTAGCACAGATACGCAGTATTTT; CDR3aa: CASSLYSSTDTQYF
v_gene: TRBV10-2; abundance: .; d_gene: .; j_gene: TRBJ1-1; CDR3nt: TGCGCCAGCAAGGATCCGTCCCTGGGGGGCACTGAAGCTTTCTTT; CDR3aa: CASKDPSLGGTEAFF
v_gene: TRBV5-1; abundance: .; d_gene: TRBD1; j_gene: TRBJ2-2; CDR3nt: TGCGCCAGCAGCTCCGGGACAGGTCTCCCCGGGGAGCTGTTTTTT; CDR3aa: CASSSGTGLPGELFF
v_gene: TRBV11-2; abundance: .; d_gene: .; j_gene: TRBJ2-7; CDR3nt: TGTGCCAGCAGCTCTCACAGGGATCCCCACGAGCAGTACTTC; CDR3aa: CASSSHRDPHEQYF
v_gene: TRBV4-2; abundance: .; d_gene: .; j_gene: TRBJ1-6; CDR3nt: TGTGCCAGCATCCGAGATTCTATAGTCGGAGGGAAGGGCTCACCCCTCCACTTT; CDR3aa: CASIRDSIVGGKGSPLHF
v_gene: TRBV12-3/TRBV12-4; abundance: few; d_gene: .; j_gene: TRBJ1-5; CDR3nt: TGTGCCAGCAGTCCAAGGGGGTTAGGGCCCCAGCATTTT; CDR3aa: CASSPRGLGPQHF
v_gene: TRBV28; abundance: .; d_gene: .; j_gene: TRBJ1-2; CDR3nt: TGTGCCAGCACCCAAGGTCCGATGGGAAACGGCTACACCTTC; CDR3aa: CASTQGPMGNGYTF
v_gene: TRBV6-2/TRBV6-3; abundance: .; d_gene: .; j_gene: TRBJ1-1; CDR3nt: TGTGCCAGCAGTTATTTTGGGGGGGCTGAAGCTTTCTTT; CDR3aa: CASSYFGGAEAFF
v_gene: TRBV28; abundance: .; d_gene: TRBD1; j_gene: TRBJ2-3; CDR3nt: TGTGCCAGCAGTCCCGGGACAGGGGAGGGAGATACGCAGTATTTT; CDR3aa: CASSPGTGEGDTQYF
v_gene: TRBV7-2; abundance: .; d_gene: .; j_gene: TRBJ2-1; CDR3nt: TGTGCCAGCAGCGGAGATTCTTACTACAATGAGCAGTTCTTC; CDR3aa: CASSGDSYYNEQFF
v_gene: TRBV10-1; abundance: once; d_gene: TRBD1; j_gene: TRBJ2-1; CDR3nt: TGCGCCAGCATAGTAGGACAGGGTGAGCAGTTCTTC; CDR3aa: CASIVGQGEQFF
v_gene: TRBV5-1; abundance: .; d_gene: TRBD1; j_gene: TRBJ2-6; CDR3nt: TGCGCCAGCAGCTTGGTTCAGGGGGTTGGGGCCAACGTCCTGACTTTC; CDR3aa: CASSLVQGVGANVLTF
v_gene: TRBV6-5; abundance: .; d_gene: TRBD1; j_gene: TRBJ1-1; CDR3nt: TGTGCCAGCAGCAAGGACAGGGGGGAAGCTTTCTTT; CDR3aa: CASSKDRGEAFF
v_gene: TRBV30; abundance: .; d_gene: .; j_gene: TRBJ2-1; CDR3nt: TGTGCCTGGAGTGTACGACAAATAGTCAATGAGCAGTTCTTC; CDR3aa: CAWSVRQIVNEQFF
v_gene: TRBV6-2/TRBV6-3; abundance: few; d_gene: .; j_gene: TRBJ2-4; CDR3nt: TGTGCCAGCAGCCCGGACCCGGGGATAGCCAAAAACATTCAGTACTTC; CDR3aa: CASSPDPGIAKNIQYF
v_gene: TRBV6-1; abundance: .; d_gene: .; j_gene: TRBJ1-1; CDR3nt: TGTGCCAGCAGAGAATTCACCACTGAAGCTTTCTTT; CDR3aa: CASREFTTEAFF
v_gene: TRBV6-1; abundance: .; d_gene: TRBD1; j_gene: TRBJ2-3; CDR3nt: TGTGCCAGCAGCCGCCCGAACCGGGACAGTCACACCGACACAGATACGCAGTATTTT; CDR3aa: CASSRPNRDSHTDTDTQYF
v_gene: TRBV20-1; abundance: .; d_gene: TRBD1; j_gene: TRBJ2-7; CDR3nt: TGCAGTGCCGACGCGGGGACAGGGGCCTACGAGCAGTACTTC; CDR3aa: CSADAGTGAYEQYF
v_gene: TRBV5-1; abundance: .; d_gene: TRBD2; j_gene: TRBJ2-5; CDR3nt: TGCGCCAGCAGCTTAGGAGGGGCTAGCGGGCAAGAGACCCAGTACTTC; CDR3aa: CASSLGGASGQETQYF
v_gene: TRBV4-1; abundance: .; d_gene: .; j_gene: TRBJ1-1; CDR3nt: TGCGCCAGCAGCCAAGAGGGGGGCCTCATGAACACTGAAGCTTTCTTT; CDR3aa: CASSQEGGLMNTEAFF
v_gene: TRBV3-1; abundance: .; d_gene: TRBD2; j_gene: TRBJ2-5; CDR3nt: TGTGCCAGCAGCCGCCCGACTAGCGGGTACCAAGAGACCCAGTACTTC; CDR3aa: CASSRPTSGYQETQYF
v_gene: TRBV12-3/TRBV12-4; abundance: few; d_gene: .; j_gene: TRBJ2-7; CDR3nt: TGTGCCAGCAGTGCGACAGGATTATCCTACGAGCAGTACTTC; CDR3aa: CASSATGLSYEQYF
v_gene: TRBV2; abundance: .; d_gene: .; j_gene: TRBJ2-1; CDR3nt: TGTGCCAGTTCACATGCCATGGACAATGAGCAGTTCTTC; CDR3aa: CASSHAMDNEQFF
v_gene: TRBV6-6; abundance: few; d_gene: .; j_gene: TRBJ2-6; CDR3nt: TGTGCCAGCAGTTTAGGCCCTTCTGCGGCCAACGTCCTGACTTTC; CDR3aa: CASSLGPSAANVLTF
v_gene: TRBV7-8; abundance: .; d_gene: .; j_gene: TRBJ2-1; CDR3nt: TGTGCCAGCACAACAGGGATCAATGAGCAGTTCTTC; CDR3aa: CASTTGINEQFF
v_gene: TRBV12-3/TRBV12-4; abundance: few; d_gene: TRBD2; j_gene: TRBJ2-7; CDR3nt: TGTGCCAGCAGTTTAGGGGCGGGGGGCTCAGACGAGCAGTACTTC; CDR3aa: CASSLGAGGSDEQYF
v_gene: TRBV29-1; abundance: few; d_gene: .; j_gene: TRBJ2-7; CDR3nt: TGCACCAGACTTGTTTCCTACGAGCAGTACTTC; CDR3aa: CTRLVSYEQYF
v_gene: TRBV20-1; abundance: .; d_gene: .; j_gene: TRBJ2-7; CDR3nt: TGCAGTGCTAGATGGCGGGGCTTGGTTTACGAGCAGTACTTC; CDR3aa: CSARWRGLVYEQYF